These T cell receptor beta chains were read from a single sample in a study of blood T cell repertoires in COVID-19. Sequencing was performed with immunoSEQ multiplex PCR; in TCRdb, only in-frame clones are kept and a portion is missing. Counted here are 94,000 or so clones, 85% to 90% occurring once; the ten biggest clones make up roughly 8.1%. Sequencing was done on a sample of peripheral blood. The source of these receptors is a woman between 65 and 79 years old with acute or convalescent COVID-19. CDR3s include the opening cysteine and the closing phenylalanine or tryptophan. D genes are given only for firm matches. The size entry is marked missing in some rows and otherwise reads once, few, many or a size class.

V	size	J	D	CDR3	DNA
TRBV10-2	once	TRBJ1-4	.	CASSEAPWGPNEKLFF	TGCGCCAGCAGTGAGGCCCCTTGGGGGCCTAATGAAAAACTGTTTTTT
TRBV11-2	.	TRBJ2-5	.	CASSLGTAYQETQYF	TGTGCCAGCAGCTTAGGGACAGCGTACCAAGAGACCCAGTACTTC
TRBV24-1	once	TRBJ2-1	TRBD2	CATSTLAGGLINNEQFF	TGTGCCACCAGTACACTCGCGGGGGGCCTAATTAACAATGAGCAGTTCTTC
TRBV19	.	TRBJ2-5	TRBD2	CASSSLSAGGGETQYF	TGTGCCAGTAGTAGTCTCTCTGCGGGAGGCGGGGAGACCCAGTACTTC
TRBV6-6	.	TRBJ2-5	TRBD1	CASSYGTVETQYF	TGTGCCAGCAGTTACGGGACAGTTGAGACCCAGTACTTC
TRBV12-3/TRBV12-4	.	TRBJ1-6	.	CASSFTRNSPLHF	TGTGCCAGCAGTTTTACCCGGAATTCACCCCTCCACTTT
TRBV5-5	.	TRBJ1-2	.	CASSLGPANYGYTF	TGTGCCAGCAGCTTGGGGCCTGCAAACTATGGCTACACCTTC
TRBV3-1/TRBV3-2	.	TRBJ2-2	.	CASSLGGRGGELFF	TGTGCCAGCAGCCTAGGAGGGCGAGGCGGGGAGCTGTTTTTT
TRBV6-5	.	TRBJ2-7	TRBD1	CASSRTGGTEQYF	TGTGCCAGCAGTAGGACAGGGGGGACCGAGCAGTACTTC
TRBV7-9	.	TRBJ2-1	TRBD2	CASSFSGGTYNEQFF	TGTGCCAGCAGCTTTAGCGGGGGAACCTACAATGAGCAGTTCTTC
TRBV18	.	TRBJ2-1	TRBD1	CASSPPPGQGHSGEQFF	TGTGCCAGCTCACCACCACCGGGACAGGGACATAGTGGTGAGCAGTTCTTC
TRBV2	.	TRBJ2-1	.	CASRDLAFTYNEQFF	TGTGCCAGCAGGGACCTAGCGTTTACGTACAATGAGCAGTTCTTC
TRBV5-5	.	TRBJ2-6	.	CASSSESSGANVLTF	TGTGCCAGCAGCTCGGAGAGCTCTGGGGCCAACGTCCTGACTTTC
TRBV18	.	TRBJ2-7	TRBD1	CASSTGTGSYEQYF	TGTGCCAGCTCAACCGGGACAGGGTCCTACGAGCAGTACTTC
TRBV6-5	.	TRBJ1-5	TRBD1	CASSGTGNQPQHF	TGTGCCAGCAGCGGGACAGGGAATCAGCCCCAGCATTTT
TRBV9	.	TRBJ2-5	TRBD2	CASSVGEGQETQYF	TGTGCCAGCAGCGTAGGGGAGGGTCAAGAGACCCAGTACTTC
TRBV5-1	.	TRBJ2-3	TRBD1	CASSWGQGSTDTQYF	TGCGCCAGCAGCTGGGGACAGGGGAGCACAGATACGCAGTATTTT
TRBV5-1	.	TRBJ2-2	TRBD1	CASSTTGGTGELFF	TGCGCCAGCAGCACCACAGGGGGCACCGGGGAGCTGTTTTTT
TRBV13	.	TRBJ2-1	TRBD1	CASSARTGNEQFF	TGTGCCAGCAGCGCCCGGACAGGCAATGAGCAGTTCTTC
TRBV7-3	.	TRBJ2-1	TRBD2	CASSLGLAGGRLGYNEQFF	TGTGCCAGCAGCTTAGGGTTAGCGGGAGGGCGTTTGGGCTACAATGAGCAGTTCTTC
TRBV11-2	.	TRBJ2-1	TRBD2	CASSVGLAGKNEQFF	TGTGCCAGCAGCGTTGGGCTAGCGGGGAAAAATGAGCAGTTCTTC
TRBV7-9	.	TRBJ2-7	TRBD2	CASSLEMRGRFYEQYF	TGTGCCAGCAGCTTAGAAATGCGGGGGAGATTCTACGAGCAGTACTTC
TRBV7-2	.	TRBJ2-1	TRBD2	CASSSRLAPHNEQFF	TGTGCCAGCAGCTCTCGACTAGCCCCACACAATGAGCAGTTCTTC
TRBV6-1	.	TRBJ2-1	.	CASSELALEQFF	TGTGCCAGCAGTGAATTAGCGCTTGAGCAGTTCTTC
TRBV2	.	TRBJ2-2	TRBD2	CASSESGGNPGELFF	TGTGCCAGCAGTGAATCGGGAGGGAACCCCGGGGAGCTGTTTTTT
TRBV11-2	.	TRBJ2-7	.	CASSLGPSDEQYF	TGTGCCAGCAGCTTAGGCCCTAGCGACGAGCAGTACTTC
TRBV4-1	.	TRBJ2-6	.	CASSQDSGSPRSGANVLTF	TGCGCCAGCAGCCAAGATTCGGGGTCCCCCCGATCTGGGGCCAACGTCCTGACTTTC
TRBV19	once	TRBJ1-4	TRBD1	CASDRGPNEKLFF	TGTGCCAGTGACAGGGGACCTAATGAAAAACTGTTTTTT
TRBV11-2	.	TRBJ2-7	.	CASSLVGSRGNEQYF	TGTGCCAGCAGCTTGGTCGGCTCGAGGGGGAACGAGCAGTACTTC
TRBV15	.	TRBJ2-3	TRBD1	CATSTLQGAFSDTQYF	TGTGCCACCAGCACGCTTCAGGGGGCATTCTCAGATACGCAGTATTTT
TRBV6-5	.	TRBJ2-7	TRBD1	CASSPTDRALEQYF	TGTGCCAGCAGTCCTACGGACAGGGCCCTCGAGCAGTACTTC
TRBV5-6	.	TRBJ2-2	.	CASSRGAPGTGELFF	TGTGCCAGCAGTCGGGGGGCCCCAGGTACCGGGGAGCTGTTTTTT
TRBV2	.	TRBJ2-7	TRBD2	CASSPERGGTYEQYF	TGTGCCAGCAGCCCCGAGCGGGGGGGCACCTACGAGCAGTACTTC
TRBV5-4	.	TRBJ1-2	TRBD1	CATRHGTGNFNYGYTF	TGTGCCACCAGGCACGGGACAGGGAACTTTAACTATGGCTACACCTTC
TRBV27	.	TRBJ1-6	.	CASSLTPQGSSPLHF	TGTGCCAGCAGTTTAACCCCACAGGGATCTTCACCCCTCCACTTT
TRBV7-2	.	TRBJ1-3	.	CASSLPSSGYTIYF	TGTGCCAGCAGCTTACCGTCCTCAGGGTACACCATATATTTT
TRBV19	.	TRBJ2-5	TRBD2	CASSAGRVQETQYF	TGTGCCAGTAGTGCCGGGAGGGTCCAAGAGACCCAGTACTTC
TRBV29-1	.	TRBJ2-1	TRBD2	CSVAGTSGDNEQFF	TGCAGCGTCGCCGGGACTAGCGGGGACAATGAGCAGTTCTTC
TRBV5-5	.	TRBJ2-7	.	CASSLGQLLSYEQYF	TGTGCCAGCAGCTTGGGACAGCTCCTCTCCTACGAGCAGTACTTC
TRBV28	.	TRBJ1-1	.	CASSLPRSAEAFF	TGTGCCAGCAGTCTACCCCGATCTGCTGAAGCTTTCTTT
TRBV7-3	.	TRBJ2-1	.	CASSLTAAAYNEQFF	TGTGCCAGCAGCTTAACGGCGGCCGCCTACAATGAGCAGTTCTTC
TRBV30	.	TRBJ2-5	TRBD2	CAWSVSGSGTQYF	TGTGCCTGGAGTGTCAGCGGGAGCGGGACCCAGTACTTC
TRBV6-5	.	TRBJ2-1	TRBD2	CASSSKTSGGGNEQFF	TGTGCCAGCAGTTCTAAGACTAGCGGGGGGGGCAATGAGCAGTTCTTC
TRBV2	.	TRBJ2-7	TRBD1	CASSAARQGGEQYF	TGTGCCAGCAGTGCAGCCCGACAGGGCGGCGAGCAGTACTTC
TRBV5-1	.	TRBJ2-3	.	CASSGEGGASDTQYF	TGCGCCAGCAGCGGGGAGGGGGGGGCCTCAGATACGCAGTATTTT
TRBV7-8	.	TRBJ1-2	TRBD1	CASSLDRDSKADGYTF	TGTGCCAGCAGCTTAGACCGGGACAGCAAAGCGGATGGCTACACCTTC
TRBV14	.	TRBJ2-1	.	CASSLRTAYNEQFF	TGTGCCAGCAGCCTTAGGACAGCCTACAATGAGCAGTTCTTC
TRBV27	.	TRBJ2-3	.	CASRPLPGMADTQYF	TGTGCCAGCAGACCCTTACCGGGGATGGCAGATACGCAGTATTTT
TRBV6-1	.	TRBJ2-3	TRBD2	CASSGSLAGGTDTQYF	TGTGCCAGCAGTGGGAGTCTAGCGGGGGGCACAGATACGCAGTATTTT
TRBV28	.	TRBJ2-1	.	CASSLAEGNEQFF	TGTGCCAGCAGTTTAGCGGAGGGGAATGAGCAGTTCTTC
TRBV2	.	TRBJ1-5	.	CASSAGTRYQPQHF	TGTGCCAGCAGTGCCGGGACAAGATATCAGCCCCAGCATTTT
TRBV20-1	.	TRBJ2-7	.	CSASTDTDYEQYF	TGCAGTGCTAGTACTGACACTGACTACGAGCAGTACTTC
TRBV7-3	.	TRBJ2-1	TRBD2	CASSSGTSVYNEQFF	TGTGCCAGCAGCTCCGGGACTAGCGTTTACAATGAGCAGTTCTTC
TRBV28	.	TRBJ1-2	.	CASSLLAYGYTF	TGTGCCAGCAGTTTATTAGCCTATGGCTACACCTTC
TRBV30	.	TRBJ2-7	.	CAWSWEWAYEQYF	TGTGCCTGGAGTTGGGAGTGGGCCTACGAGCAGTACTTC